The 26 T cell receptor beta chains given below trace back to one sample, sequenced in a study of cytomegalovirus exposure and HLA in healthy donors. Only in-frame clones appear in the TCRdb table, and some are missing; sequencing was by immunoSEQ multiplex PCR. The sample holds 250,000 to 350,000 clones, roughly 90% seen once. Sequenced material: PBMCs. The receptors were sampled from a young woman in good health and CMV-seropositive.

The V call is TRBV30, the J call TRBJ1-1; 7 positions agree with TRBD1. The CDR3 has 15 amino acids. Germline V gene data show CDR1 as GTSNPN and CDR2 as SVGIG (reference sequence). V was clipped by 5 bases and J by 1 base; unmatched bases: 10. DNA of the CDR3: TGTGCCTGGTGGGGGTCGGACAGGCCGAACACTGAAGCTTTCTTT. This encodes CAWWGSDRPNTEAFF.

In its sample, this clone was seen once. The V and J genes are TRBV28 and TRBJ2-2; 15 bases align to TRBD2. The trim removed 8 bases at V and 13 bases at J, leaving 8 bases unmatched. The CDR3 length is 14 residues. CDR1 MDHEN and CDR2 SYDVKM come from the germline V gene. The CDR3: CASERRTSGRALFF. DNA of the CDR3: TGTGCCAGCGAGAGGCGGACTAGCGGGAGGGCGCTGTTTTTT.

In this sample, this clone turned up once. CDR3 in DNA: TGTGCCAGCAGTCCAACCGGGACTTCTGAAATGGAGCAGTTCTTC. Protein sequence: CASSPTGTSEMEQFF. The chain couples TRBV27 to TRBJ2-1; maybe TRBD2 (6 bases). This CDR3 comprises 15 residues. CDR1 is MNHEY, CDR2 SMNVEV, per germline (reference sequence). Trimming removed 5 bases at V and 10 bases at J, with 21 bases between.

This clone was picked up one time. The V gene is TRBV9, the J gene TRBJ2-6; D is undetermined. Trimming left V 4 bases short and J 4 bases short, with 6 bases between. The CDR3 runs 13 residues. Germline values: CDR1 SGDLS, CDR2 YYNGEE. The chain's CDR3 is CASSTSGANVLTF. The CDR3, as DNA: TGTGCCAGCAGCACTTCAGGGGCCAACGTCCTGACTTTC.

V usage is TRBV9 and J usage is TRBJ2-7; 10 bases map to TRBD2. Germline CDR1 and CDR2: SGDLS and YYNGEE. This CDR3 region has 16 residues. With V trimmed by 0 bases and J by 2 bases, 5 bases remained unmatched. The CDR3 region has the DNA TGTGCCAGCAGCGTAGGAGAGCGGGGGGGCCCCTACGAGCAGTACTTC. Residues: CASSVGERGGPYEQYF.

V is TRBV29-1 and J is TRBJ2-7; 10 bases align to TRBD1. Germline V gene sequence: CDR1 SQVTM, CDR2 ANQGSEA. The CDR3 length is 14 residues. V shed 6 bases, J shed 2 bases, and the junction held 7 bases outside the gene matches. Written as DNA, the CDR3 is TGCAGCGTGGCCGGGACAGGGGAAGCCTACGAGCAGTACTTC. It codes for CSVAGTGEAYEQYF.

The V call is TRBV28, the J call TRBJ2-7, with a possible D match to TRBD2 (5 bases). Germline-derived CDR1 and CDR2 are MDHEN and SYDVKM. Trimming removed 6 bases at V and 6 bases at J, with 18 bases between. The CDR3 covers 14 residues. CDR3: CASRLDFLRAEQYF. DNA of the CDR3: TGTGCCAGCAGATTGGACTTCCTGCGAGCCGAGCAGTACTTC.

CDR3 loop: CASSLRGSRSYNEQFF. The CDR3 coding sequence is TGTGCCAGCAGTTTACGTGGGAGTAGGTCCTACAATGAGCAGTTCTTC. The J gene is TRBJ2-1, the V gene TRBV28; TRBD2 might be the D (5 bases). This CDR3 spans 16 amino acids. CDR1 and CDR2 (germline): MDHEN, SYDVKM. V dropped 2 bases and J dropped 1 base, with 12 bases sitting between them.

Turning to this clone: This sample also contains other DNA sequences that code for the same CDR3. V usage is TRBV6-1 and J usage is TRBJ2-6; 9 nucleotides align to TRBD1. The CDR3 length is 15 residues. The V gene's germline CDR1 is MNHNS and CDR2 SASEGT. Losses at the gene ends were 6 bases for V and 0 bases for J; bases not matched to a gene: 0. In nucleotides, the CDR3 is TGTGCCAGCAGGACAGGGGGCTCTGGGGCCAACGTCCTGACTTTC. Translated: CASRTGGSGANVLTF.

The chain couples TRBV30 to TRBJ1-1, with 10 bases that match TRBD1. CDR3 size: 13 residues. J lost 4 bases, V lost 2 bases, and 1 base had no gene match. Germline assignment: CDR1 GTSNPN and CDR2 SVGIG (reference sequence). The CDR3, as DNA: TGTGCCTGGAGTAGGGACAGGGGCACTGAAGCTTTCTTT. Amino acid sequence: CAWSRDRGTEAFF.

The chain couples TRBV15 to TRBJ2-7; tentatively, D is TRBD1 (6 bases). V lost 6 bases, J lost 5 bases, and 20 bases lay in between. CDR1 and CDR2 from the germline V gene are LNHNV and YYDKDF (reference sequence). CDR3 size: 15 residues. The CDR3 is CATRDEKQGSHEQYF. CDR3 bases: TGTGCCACCAGAGATGAAAAACAGGGATCTCACGAGCAGTACTTC.

CDR3 protein: CASSRRDTMNTEAFF. CDR3 in DNA: TGTGCCAGCAGCAGGCGGGACACGATGAACACTGAAGCTTTCTTT. V usage is TRBV9 and J usage is TRBJ1-1; a weak D match, TRBD1 (6 bases). Looked up from germline, CDR1 is SGDLS and CDR2 is YYNGEE. Trimming took 4 bases from V and 0 from J, leaving 13 bases between them. There are 15 residues in the CDR3.

This rearrangement joins TRBV27 to TRBJ1-2; tentatively, D is TRBD1 (6 bases). Germline V gene lookup returns CDR1 MNHEY and CDR2 SMNVEV (reference sequence). V was pared by 0 bases and J by 7 bases, with 12 bases between. CDR3 size: 14 residues. The CDR3 loop reads CASSLSGGLSGYTF. The CDR3 DNA is TGTGCCAGCAGTTTATCAGGGGGTCTTAGTGGCTACACCTTC.

This clone appeared a single time. The chain recombines TRBV13 with TRBJ2-7, with 9 bases matching TRBD1. CDR1 is PRHDT and CDR2 is FYEKMQ in the germline V gene (reference sequence). There are 15 residues in the CDR3. The ends lost 3 bases at V and 6 bases at J; junction bases unmatched: 9. DNA of the CDR3: TGTGCCAGCAGCTTCCCGGGACAGGGAAGCTCCGAGCAGTACTTC. This translates into CASSFPGQGSSEQYF.

The chain has TRBV9 and TRBJ2-1, with TRBD2 matching over 7 bases. This CDR3 is built from 20 residues. Trimming took 0 bases from V and 0 from J; bases not matched to a gene: 15. Germline assignment: CDR1 SGDLS and CDR2 YYNGEE. CDR3 amino acids: CASSVGGWASGPSSYNEQFF. The CDR3 coding sequence is TGTGCCAGCAGCGTAGGGGGGTGGGCTAGCGGACCGAGCTCCTACAATGAGCAGTTCTTC.

The V call is TRBV30, the J call TRBJ2-7; the D call may be TRBD1 or TRBD2 (5 bases each). Germline values: CDR1 GTSNPN, CDR2 SVGIG (reference sequence). This CDR3 comprises 14 residues. The ends were cut back, 0 bases at V and 3 bases at J, with 12 bases in the middle. CDR3 DNA: TGTGCCTGGAGTGTAGTCCGGGGCCTCTACGAGCAGTACTTC. The encoded protein is CAWSVVRGLYEQYF.

The CDR3 nucleotides are TGTGCCAGCAGTTTATTTTGGGGTTCCTACGAGCAGTACTTC. Amino acids: CASSLFWGSYEQYF. This rearrangement joins TRBV27 to TRBJ2-7; D gene ambiguous. Germline-derived CDR1 and CDR2 are MNHEY and SMNVEV (reference sequence). The V end was cut by 1 base, the J end by 1 base, with 8 bases between. The CDR3 loop spans 14 amino acids.

V is TRBV6-8 and J is TRBJ1-5; 9 nucleotides agree with TRBD1. The germline gives CDR1 MNHGY, CDR2 SAAAGT. The CDR3 runs 16 residues. V lost 7 bases and J lost 5; bases outside the gene matches: 12. The CDR3 nucleotides are TGTGCCAGCACCCTCACGGACAGGGGTGTGGATCAGCCCCAGCATTTT. Protein sequence: CASTLTDRGVDQPQHF.

The CDR3 coding sequence is TGTGCCAGCAGCCGAGAGGCGGCACCTAATGAAAAACTGTTTTTT. Amino acid sequence: CASSREAAPNEKLFF. The chain recombines TRBV14 with TRBJ1-4; D uncertain. The V gene lost 4 bases and the J gene lost 3 bases, with 12 bases spanning the gap. Germline V gives CDR1 SGHDN, CDR2 FVKESK. This CDR3 is built from 15 residues.

Comment on this clone: The sample has other DNA sequences that encode this CDR3 too. This chain joins TRBV7-6 and TRBJ1-5; D not resolved. CDR3 length: 14 amino acids. Germline CDR1 SGHVS, CDR2 FNYEAQ. V gave up 6 bases and J gave up 0 bases, with 9 bases separating them. CDR3 sequence: CASSLTDSNQPQHF. CDR3 DNA sequence: TGTGCCAGCAGTTTGACGGATAGCAATCAGCCCCAGCATTTT.

The chain combines TRBV2 with TRBJ1-5; 7 bases are shared with TRBD1. CDR1 is SNHLY and CDR2 is FYNNEI in the germline V gene. V lost 7 bases, J lost 4 bases, and 7 bases stayed unmatched. The CDR3 totals 14 residues. Written as DNA, the CDR3 is TGTGCCAGCAAGGAACAGGGGTTAAATCAGCCCCAGCATTTT. Encoded protein: CASKEQGLNQPQHF.

This clone appeared once. CDR3 sequence: CASRPIPGQGLYEQYF. In nucleotides, the CDR3 is TGCGCCAGCAGGCCTATACCGGGACAGGGCCTCTACGAGCAGTACTTC. This rearrangement joins TRBV4-1 to TRBJ2-7; 9 nucleotides align to TRBD1. From germline, CDR1 is MGHRA and CDR2 YSYEKL. J gave up 3 bases and V 6 bases, and 12 bases lay outside the gene matches. CDR3 size: 16 residues.

DNA for the CDR3: TGTGCCAGCAGCGTTCAACAGGGAAAGATGACTGAAGCTTTCTTT. It specifies CASSVQQGKMTEAFF. V and J are TRBV9 and TRBJ1-1; TRBD1 is a possible D gene (6 bases). The V gene lost 2 bases and the J gene lost 5 bases, with 16 bases spanning the gap. Germline assignment: CDR1 SGDLS and CDR2 YYNGEE. The CDR3 is 15 amino acids.

The chain couples TRBV5-1 to TRBJ2-2, with TRBD1 as a possible D gene (5 bases). The length of the CDR3 is 14 residues. The germline V and J ends were trimmed by 0 bases and 4 bases, with 7 bases remaining between them. Germline CDR1 is SGHRS and CDR2 is YFSETQ. The CDR3 sequence: CASSLEQATGELFF. The CDR3 coding sequence is TGCGCCAGCAGCTTGGAACAGGCCACCGGGGAGCTGTTTTTT.

This chain joins TRBV7-9 and TRBJ2-7, with 8 bases aligning to TRBD1. J gave up 3 bases and V 4 bases, and 2 bases lay outside the gene matches. The CDR3 consists of 13 residues. In germline, CDR1 is SEHNR, CDR2 FQNEAQ (reference sequence). The CDR3 protein is CASSSRGLYEQYF. The CDR3 region has the DNA TGTGCCAGCAGCTCCAGGGGGCTCTACGAGCAGTACTTC.

The gene calls are TRBV15 and TRBJ2-7; D might be TRBD1 (6 bases). Trimming removed 5 bases at V and 0 bases at J, with 11 bases between. Germline CDR1 and CDR2: LNHNV and YYDKDF (reference sequence). The CDR3 loop spans 14 amino acids. CDR3 region: CATSGQLSSYEQYF. The CDR3 DNA follows: TGTGCCACCAGCGGACAGTTAAGCTCCTACGAGCAGTACTTC.